This entry lists 12 T cell receptor beta chains sequenced from one sample in a study of shared clonotypes between healthy human individuals. Sequencing used immunoSEQ multiplex PCR; TCRdb keeps in-frame clones, though not all of them. This table has around 1.9 million clones, 85% to 95% appearing once. Naive CD8 cells lacked CD45RO, underwent positive selection for CCR7 and left out terminally differentiated effector memory CD45RA+ cells. The sample taken for sequencing was naive CD8+ T cells from PBMCs. Receptors originate from a man between 18 and 29 years old in good health. Some clones in this sample may be carry-over from other donors' samples.

Details on this clone: The sample carries other DNA sequences with the same CDR3. The chain combines TRBV27 with TRBJ2-7; tentatively, D is TRBD1 or TRBD2 (6 bases each). CDR3 length equals 13 residues. The V gene's germline CDR1 is MNHEY and CDR2 SMNVEV (reference sequence). The ends were cut back, 3 bases at V and 3 bases at J, with 9 bases in the middle. CDR3 sequence: CASSFGGGYEQYF. The CDR3 DNA is TGTGCCAGCAGTTTCGGAGGGGGCTACGAGCAGTACTTC.

The chain combines TRBV11-1 with TRBJ2-1, with D unclear. Between the trimmed V and J ends, which lost 2 bases and 6 bases, there was a span of 11 bases. Germline-derived CDR1 and CDR2 are SGHAT and FQDESV (reference sequence). The CDR3 consists of 14 residues. CDR3 amino acids: CASSLLGVPNEQFF. The CDR3 DNA is TGTGCCAGCAGCTTACTCGGAGTTCCCAATGAGCAGTTCTTC.

This clone occurred once. This rearrangement joins TRBV4-3 to TRBJ2-3, with 7 nucleotides matching TRBD2. Germline CDR1 reads LGHNA; CDR2 reads YSLEER. Trimming at V came to 5 bases and at J to 1 base, leaving 6 bases not matched to a gene. This CDR3 is built from 15 residues. CDR3 amino acids: CASSYEAGGTDTQYF. The CDR3 bases are TGCGCCAGCAGCTACGAGGCGGGAGGCACAGATACGCAGTATTTT.

V gene TRBV5-4 combines with J gene TRBJ2-7; 11 nucleotides align to TRBD2. The CDR3 is 15 amino acids. Germline CDR1 reads SGHNT; CDR2 reads YYREEE (reference sequence). Germline trimming cut 1 base from V and 2 bases from J; bases unmatched to any gene: 2. Written as DNA, the CDR3 is TGTGCCAGCAGCTTGCATAGCGGGGGGGCCTACGAGCAGTACTTC. Protein: CASSLHSGGAYEQYF.

V gene TRBV9 combines with J gene TRBJ1-2, with D perhaps matching TRBD1 (5 bases). The germline V gene encodes CDR1 SGDLS and CDR2 YYNGEE. The V and J ends lost 2 bases and 2 bases respectively, with 16 bases between them. This CDR3 contains 16 residues. CDR3 sequence: CASSVDHQGGNYGYTF. The CDR3 DNA follows: TGTGCCAGCAGCGTCGACCATCAGGGTGGCAACTATGGCTACACCTTC.

The V gene is TRBV27, the J gene TRBJ2-3; D possibly corresponds to TRBD2 (5 bases). CDR3 length: 14 amino acids. V lost 5 bases, J lost 3 bases, and 12 bases lay in between. The V gene's germline CDR1 is MNHEY and CDR2 SMNVEV (reference sequence). This CDR3 reads CASSDYTDTDTQYF. DNA of the CDR3: TGTGCCAGCAGTGACTATACGGATACAGATACGCAGTATTTT.

The chain's CDR3 is CASSARLAGGSETQYF. The CDR3 DNA follows: TGTGCCAGCAGCGCCAGACTAGCGGGAGGATCAGAGACCCAGTACTTC. The chain employs TRBV9 and TRBJ2-5, with TRBD2 identical over 13 bases. V was clipped by 3 bases and J by 4 bases; unmatched bases: 6. CDR1 is SGDLS, CDR2 YYNGEE, per germline. The CDR3 sequence is 16 residues long.

This clone was detected only once. This rearrangement joins TRBV6-5 to TRBJ2-1; 9 bases align to TRBD1. The CDR3 spans 16 residues. Germline values: CDR1 MNHEY, CDR2 SVGAGI. After removal of 0 bases from V and 10 bases from J, the junction contained 10 bases not matched to a gene. The CDR3 is CASSYSRGTGWREQFF. The CDR3 nucleotides read TGTGCCAGCAGTTACTCACGCGGGACAGGGTGGAGGGAGCAGTTCTTC.

The V call is TRBV29-1, the J call TRBJ2-7, with D tentatively TRBD1 (6 bases). Germline loops: CDR1 SQVTM, CDR2 ANQGSEA. This CDR3 region has 15 residues. The V end was cut by 5 bases, the J end by 3 bases, with 20 bases between. The CDR3 is CSVPGQTGMGYEQYF. CDR3 DNA sequence: TGCAGCGTTCCCGGACAAACAGGGATGGGCTACGAGCAGTACTTC.

Concerning this clone itself: The same CDR3 arises from other DNA sequences in this sample as well. As DNA, the CDR3 is TGTGCCAGCAGTGACAGCTATGGCTACACCTTC. Amino acid sequence: CASSDSYGYTF. The chain links TRBV28 to TRBJ1-2; D might be TRBD1 (5 bases). The CDR3 consists of 11 residues. CDR1 and CDR2 from the germline V gene are MDHEN and SYDVKM. The germline V and J ends were trimmed by 5 bases and 4 bases, with 5 bases remaining between them.

This rearrangement joins TRBV27 to TRBJ2-5, with D possibly called TRBD1 or TRBD2 (5 bases each). V was trimmed by 5 bases and J by 5 bases, leaving 18 bases between them. CDR1 and CDR2 (germline): MNHEY, SMNVEV (reference sequence). CDR3 length: 15 residues. Here the CDR3 reads CASSPGTSPRETQYF. The CDR3 region has the DNA TGTGCCAGCAGTCCAGGGACCAGTCCGCGGGAGACCCAGTACTTC.

The V call is TRBV27, the J call TRBJ2-1, with D possibly TRBD1 on 6 matching bases. V was shortened by 8 bases and J by 3 bases, with 14 bases between the two germline ends. Germline V gene lookup returns CDR1 MNHEY and CDR2 SMNVEV (reference sequence). This CDR3 region has 14 residues. The CDR3 DNA follows: TGTGCCAGCTTTCCCGGGACAAACTACAATGAGCAGTTCTTC. The encoded protein is CASFPGTNYNEQFF.